Below, one T cell receptor (beta chain) is given with its context. The data were obtained in a study of T cell responses to AZD1222 COVID-19 vaccine. Sequencing used immunoSEQ multiplex PCR; TCRdb keeps in-frame clones, though not all of them. The table lists about 75,000 clones, 88% of them singletons, with about a tenth in the top ten. V was pared by 1 base and J by 10 bases, with 3 bases of the junction left unmatched. The CDR3 covers 13 residues. Germline CDR1 reads SGHTA; CDR2 reads FQGNSA. The specimen comprised peripheral blood, sampled 28 days after the second dose of the MenACWY control vaccine. The receptor comes from an adult who received the MenACWY meningococcal vaccine as a control. This chain connects TRBV7-2 to TRBJ2-3; the match to TRBD2 covers 9 bases. The CDR3 region has the DNA TGTGCCAGCAGCTTAGAAGGGACTAGCTCGCAGTATTTT. It specifies CASSLEGTSSQYF.